This is a list of T cell receptor beta chains from one sample in a study of T cells in Graves' hyperthyroidism and ophthalmopathy. TCRdb processed the multiplex PCR reads anew with MiXCR; each CDR3 protein has one entry. The sample carries about 400,000 distinct CDR3 sequences, more than 12% recorded once. Sequencing was done on a sample of blood. These receptors all stem from a man in his fifties with Graves' ophthalmopathy. CDR3s include the opening cysteine and the closing phenylalanine or tryptophan. The D gene is left open where the match is weak. The size field is filled for only some rows; it gives once, few, many or a size class.

d_gene: -
v_gene: TRBV20-1
abundance: few
j_gene: TRBJ1-2
CDR3nt: TGCAGTGCTAGAGCGGCCAGCGGACTTAACTATGGCTACACCTTC
CDR3aa: CSARAASGLNYGYTF

d_gene: -
v_gene: TRBV28
abundance: many
j_gene: TRBJ1-1
CDR3nt: TGTGCCAGCAGTTTGGCGGGGGCTTTGGGCACTGAAGCTTTCTTT
CDR3aa: CASSLAGALGTEAFF

d_gene: TRBD1
v_gene: TRBV3-1
abundance: many
j_gene: TRBJ1-1
CDR3nt: TGTGCCAGCAGCCAGATCCAGGGGGACGCTGAAGCTTTCTTT
CDR3aa: CASSQIQGDAEAFF

d_gene: TRBD1
v_gene: TRBV30
abundance: many
j_gene: TRBJ1-1
CDR3nt: TGTGCCTGGAGTGACAGGGGGTGGACTGAAGCTTTCTTT
CDR3aa: CAWSDRGWTEAFF

d_gene: TRBD2
v_gene: TRBV5-1
abundance: -
j_gene: TRBJ2-1
CDR3nt: TGCGCCAGCTACGGGAGGGATGGGCAGTTCTTC
CDR3aa: CASYGRDGQFF

d_gene: -
v_gene: TRBV7-2
abundance: -
j_gene: TRBJ2-5
CDR3nt: TGTGCCAGCACCACTCGGCGGGGAGAAGAGACCCAGTACTTC
CDR3aa: CASTTRRGEETQYF

d_gene: -
v_gene: TRBV6-2/TRBV6-3
abundance: many
j_gene: TRBJ2-1
CDR3nt: TGTGCCAGCAGGCGGACAGGGTCGGCGGGAGTATTCTACAATGAGCAGTTCTTC
CDR3aa: CASRRTGSAGVFYNEQFF

d_gene: TRBD2
v_gene: TRBV13
abundance: many
j_gene: TRBJ2-6
CDR3nt: TGTGCCAGCAGCCCCCAAGGACTAGCGGGCTCTGGGGCCAACGTCCTGACTTTC
CDR3aa: CASSPQGLAGSGANVLTF

d_gene: -
v_gene: TRBV20-1
abundance: many
j_gene: TRBJ2-2
CDR3nt: TGCAGTGCTAGGGGGGCGGACACCGGGGAGCTGTTTTTT
CDR3aa: CSARGADTGELFF

d_gene: -
v_gene: TRBV4-1
abundance: -
j_gene: TRBJ2-7
CDR3nt: TGCGCCAGCAGCCTTCTTGGCGGGACCAGCTCCTACGAGCAGTACTTC
CDR3aa: CASSLLGGTSSYEQYF

d_gene: TRBD2
v_gene: TRBV5-1
abundance: -
j_gene: TRBJ2-7
CDR3nt: TGCGTCAGCAGCACAGTTCCGGGACTAGTAGGTAGCTCCTACGAGCAGTACTTC
CDR3aa: CVSSTVPGLVGSSYEQYF

d_gene: -
v_gene: TRBV19
abundance: few
j_gene: TRBJ2-1
CDR3nt: TGTGCCAGTAGTATAGCGGTCGGCTACCGGGATGAGCAGTTCTTC
CDR3aa: CASSIAVGYRDEQFF

d_gene: -
v_gene: TRBV7-6
abundance: many
j_gene: TRBJ1-5
CDR3nt: TGTGCCAGCAGCTTAGCAGGGGGGGCCCTATTGCAGCCCCAGCATTTT
CDR3aa: CASSLAGGALLQPQHF

d_gene: TRBD2
v_gene: TRBV5-1
abundance: many
j_gene: TRBJ2-7
CDR3nt: TGCGCCAGCAGTTCTAGCGGGAACTACGAGCAGTACTTC
CDR3aa: CASSSSGNYEQYF

d_gene: TRBD2
v_gene: TRBV2
abundance: few
j_gene: TRBJ2-2
CDR3nt: TGTGCCAGCAGGCAACTAGCGGGACATCCGAACACCGGGGAGCTGTTTTTT
CDR3aa: CASRQLAGHPNTGELFF

d_gene: -
v_gene: TRBV20-1
abundance: many
j_gene: TRBJ1-1
CDR3nt: TGCAGTGCTAGAGATTTATGGGGGAATCCTGAAGCTTTCTTT
CDR3aa: CSARDLWGNPEAFF

d_gene: TRBD1
v_gene: TRBV30
abundance: many
j_gene: TRBJ1-4
CDR3nt: TGTGCCTGGAGTGTAATCGGGACAGGGAGTGAAAAACTGTTTTTT
CDR3aa: CAWSVIGTGSEKLFF

d_gene: -
v_gene: TRBV25-1
abundance: -
j_gene: TRBJ1-1
CDR3nt: TGTGCCAGCAGTGCCCAGGGGCGGTACACTGAAGCTTTCTTT
CDR3aa: CASSAQGRYTEAFF

d_gene: -
v_gene: TRBV3-1
abundance: many
j_gene: TRBJ2-7
CDR3nt: TGTGCCAGCAGCCAAGCGGTAGGTGGTGACTTCTACCTCCCCGAGCAGTACTTC
CDR3aa: CASSQAVGGDFYLPEQYF

d_gene: TRBD2
v_gene: TRBV15
abundance: many
j_gene: TRBJ2-1
CDR3nt: TGTGCCACCAGAGGGGCTAGCGGGAGAAGCTCCTACAATGAGCAGTTCTTC
CDR3aa: CATRGASGRSSYNEQFF

d_gene: -
v_gene: TRBV15
abundance: -
j_gene: TRBJ2-2
CDR3nt: TGTGCCACCAGCGGGGACGGCACCGGGGAGCTGTTTTTT
CDR3aa: CATSGDGTGELFF

d_gene: TRBD1
v_gene: TRBV7-3
abundance: many
j_gene: TRBJ2-2
CDR3nt: TGTGCCAGCAGCTTAACCCGGACAGGGACCGGGGAGCTGTTTTTT
CDR3aa: CASSLTRTGTGELFF

d_gene: TRBD2
v_gene: TRBV19
abundance: -
j_gene: TRBJ2-1
CDR3nt: TGTGCCAGTAGTATCGGGCGGGAGTATGGGGGTGAGCAGTTCTTC
CDR3aa: CASSIGREYGGEQFF

d_gene: TRBD2
v_gene: TRBV5-1
abundance: -
j_gene: TRBJ2-7
CDR3nt: TGCGCCAGCAGCCAAAACAGACTAGCGGGAGTTGCCGAGCAGTACTTC
CDR3aa: CASSQNRLAGVAEQYF

d_gene: -
v_gene: TRBV19
abundance: -
j_gene: TRBJ2-2
CDR3nt: TGTGCCAGCGGGATAGTAGCGAGAGCCAACACCGGGGAGCTGTTTTTT
CDR3aa: CASGIVARANTGELFF

d_gene: TRBD1
v_gene: TRBV2
abundance: -
j_gene: TRBJ1-5
CDR3nt: TGTGCCAGCAGTGCTCCGACAGGGGGCGGCAATCAGCCCCAGCATTTT
CDR3aa: CASSAPTGGGNQPQHF

d_gene: -
v_gene: TRBV6-2/TRBV6-3
abundance: -
j_gene: TRBJ1-1
CDR3nt: TGTGCCAGCAGCTATGAGCTTGCTGAAGCTTTCTTT
CDR3aa: CASSYELAEAFF

d_gene: -
v_gene: TRBV15
abundance: few
j_gene: TRBJ2-7
CDR3nt: TGTGCCACCAGCAGAGACAGGGGTTCCGAGCAGTACTTC
CDR3aa: CATSRDRGSEQYF

d_gene: TRBD1
v_gene: TRBV28
abundance: few
j_gene: TRBJ2-7
CDR3nt: TGTGCCAGCAGTTCACCGGGACAGGGATTTTACGAGCAGTACTTC
CDR3aa: CASSSPGQGFYEQYF

d_gene: -
v_gene: TRBV20-1
abundance: many
j_gene: TRBJ1-1
CDR3nt: TGCAGTGCGATCAGGACGAACACTGAAGCTTTCTTT
CDR3aa: CSAIRTNTEAFF

d_gene: -
v_gene: TRBV3-1
abundance: many
j_gene: TRBJ2-7
CDR3nt: TGTGCCAGCAGCCAAGGCGCAACCCAGCCGCGCGGGGCCTACGAGCAGTACTTC
CDR3aa: CASSQGATQPRGAYEQYF

d_gene: TRBD1
v_gene: TRBV5-8
abundance: few
j_gene: TRBJ1-3
CDR3nt: TGTGCCAGCAGCTCCAGGGGGAAAGGAAACACCATATATTTT
CDR3aa: CASSSRGKGNTIYF

d_gene: -
v_gene: TRBV3-1
abundance: -
j_gene: TRBJ1-3
CDR3nt: TGTGCCAGCAGCCAATACGGCTCTGGAAACACCATATATTTT
CDR3aa: CASSQYGSGNTIYF

d_gene: TRBD2
v_gene: TRBV10-3
abundance: -
j_gene: TRBJ2-3
CDR3nt: TGTGCCATCAGTGACCATACCGGGACTAGCGGGAGTTCGGATACGCAGTATTTT
CDR3aa: CAISDHTGTSGSSDTQYF

d_gene: -
v_gene: TRBV7-3
abundance: -
j_gene: TRBJ1-4
CDR3nt: TGTGCCAGCAGCTTAGGGGGGGGAGTTGGTGAAAAACTGTTTTTT
CDR3aa: CASSLGGGVGEKLFF

d_gene: TRBD1
v_gene: TRBV2
abundance: many
j_gene: TRBJ1-1
CDR3nt: TGTGCCAGCAGTCCTCCTACTACCGGGACAGCTAGTAAGGAAGCTTTCTTT
CDR3aa: CASSPPTTGTASKEAFF

d_gene: TRBD2
v_gene: TRBV12-3/TRBV12-4
abundance: many
j_gene: TRBJ2-3
CDR3nt: TGTGCCAGCACTCAAGCGGGAGGGCACACAGATACGCAGTATTTT
CDR3aa: CASTQAGGHTDTQYF

d_gene: -
v_gene: TRBV9
abundance: -
j_gene: TRBJ2-5
CDR3nt: TGTGCCAGCAGCGTAGGACCCCCGCCGGAGACCCAGTACTTC
CDR3aa: CASSVGPPPETQYF

d_gene: TRBD2
v_gene: TRBV15
abundance: -
j_gene: TRBJ2-1
CDR3nt: TGTGCCACCAGCAGACCCCGACTAGCGGGAACCTACAATGAGCAGTTCTTC
CDR3aa: CATSRPRLAGTYNEQFF

d_gene: TRBD2
v_gene: TRBV5-1
abundance: -
j_gene: TRBJ2-3
CDR3nt: TGCGCCAGTAGGCTAGCGGGAAAAACAGATACGCAGTATTTT
CDR3aa: CASRLAGKTDTQYF

d_gene: TRBD1
v_gene: TRBV29-1
abundance: -
j_gene: TRBJ2-3
CDR3nt: TGCAGCGTTTATACTCCGGGACAGGGAACAGATACGCAGTATTTT
CDR3aa: CSVYTPGQGTDTQYF

d_gene: -
v_gene: TRBV7-2
abundance: many
j_gene: TRBJ2-7
CDR3nt: TGTGCCAGCAGCTTAAGAGTCGGCGAGCAGTACTTC
CDR3aa: CASSLRVGEQYF

d_gene: -
v_gene: TRBV11-2
abundance: many
j_gene: TRBJ1-6
CDR3nt: TGTGCCAGCAGCTTAGGAGGCAGCTCCTATAATTCACCCCTCCACTTT
CDR3aa: CASSLGGSSYNSPLHF

d_gene: -
v_gene: TRBV27
abundance: many
j_gene: TRBJ1-1
CDR3nt: TGTGCCAGCAGCCGAGGGGCGGTGAACACTGAAGCTTTCTTT
CDR3aa: CASSRGAVNTEAFF

d_gene: -
v_gene: TRBV3-1
abundance: many
j_gene: TRBJ1-1
CDR3nt: TGTGCCAGCAGCGAATCGGGGCTAAACACTGAAGCTTTCTTT
CDR3aa: CASSESGLNTEAFF